Below are 3 T cell receptor beta chains sequenced from a single sample in a study of chemoradiotherapy in HPV16-positive cancers. Sequencing used immunoSEQ multiplex PCR; TCRdb keeps in-frame clones, though not all of them. The data hold roughly 12,000 clones, with about three quarters observed a single time. The sample was gathered from a patient who underwent chemoradiotherapy. These receptors came from a human donor with HPV-associated anogenital cancer.

This clone was found a few times. The chain employs TRBV4-3 and TRBJ2-7, with a weak D call TRBD1 (5 bases). Trimming took off 0 bases at V and 4 bases at J, with 7 bases between the two ends. CDR3 size: 13 residues. The germline V gene encodes CDR1 LGHNA and CDR2 YSLEER. CDR3 in DNA: TGCGCCAGCAGCCAAGATAGGGGATACGAGCAGTACTTC. Its protein is CASSQDRGYEQYF.

In its sample, this clone was seen a few times. The CDR3 DNA reads as TGTGCCAGCAGTTTTGTACTACAGCCTAACTATGGCTACACCTTC. Translated, it gives CASSFVLQPNYGYTF. The V gene is TRBV28, the J gene TRBJ1-2; D gene unclear. Trimming took 3 bases from V and 0 from J, leaving 11 bases between them. Germline-derived CDR1 and CDR2 are MDHEN and SYDVKM. This CDR3 spans 15 amino acids.

The J gene is TRBJ2-5, the V gene TRBV5-4; 9 bases line up with TRBD1. The CDR3 sequence is 14 residues long. The V segment lost 2 bases and the J segment 2 bases; nucleotides outside the gene matches: 1. Germline V gives CDR1 SGHNT, CDR2 YYREEE (reference sequence). DNA for the CDR3: TGTGCCAGCAGCTTACAGGGGGCACAAGAGACCCAGTACTTC. Translating gives CASSLQGAQETQYF.